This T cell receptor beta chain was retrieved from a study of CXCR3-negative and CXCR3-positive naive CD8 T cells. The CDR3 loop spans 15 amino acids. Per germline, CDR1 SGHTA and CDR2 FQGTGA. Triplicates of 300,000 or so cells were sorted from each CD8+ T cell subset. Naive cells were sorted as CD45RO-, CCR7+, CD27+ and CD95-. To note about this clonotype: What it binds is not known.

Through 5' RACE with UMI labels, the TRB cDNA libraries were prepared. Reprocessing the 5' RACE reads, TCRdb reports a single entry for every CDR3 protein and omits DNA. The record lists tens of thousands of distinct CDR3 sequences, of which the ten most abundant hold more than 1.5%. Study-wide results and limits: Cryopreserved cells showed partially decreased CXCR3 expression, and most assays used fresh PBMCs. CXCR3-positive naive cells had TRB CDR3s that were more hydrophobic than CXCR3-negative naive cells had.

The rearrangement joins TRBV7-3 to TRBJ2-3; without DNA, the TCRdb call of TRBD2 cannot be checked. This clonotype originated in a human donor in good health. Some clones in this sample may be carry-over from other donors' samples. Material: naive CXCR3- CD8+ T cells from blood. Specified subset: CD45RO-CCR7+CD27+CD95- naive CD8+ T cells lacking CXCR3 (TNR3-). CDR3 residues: CASSLTGALTDTQYF.